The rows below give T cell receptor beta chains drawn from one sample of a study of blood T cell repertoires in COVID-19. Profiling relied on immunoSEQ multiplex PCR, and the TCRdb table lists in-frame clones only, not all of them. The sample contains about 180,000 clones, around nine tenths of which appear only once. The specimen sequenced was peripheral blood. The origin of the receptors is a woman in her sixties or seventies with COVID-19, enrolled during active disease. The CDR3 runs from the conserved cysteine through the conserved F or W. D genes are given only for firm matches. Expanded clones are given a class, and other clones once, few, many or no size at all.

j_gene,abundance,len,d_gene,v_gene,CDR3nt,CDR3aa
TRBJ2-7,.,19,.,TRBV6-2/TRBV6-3,TGTGCCAGCAGTTACACGAGCCCTGCGACTAGTTATCCCTGGGGCGAGCAGTACTTC,CASSYTSPATSYPWGEQYF
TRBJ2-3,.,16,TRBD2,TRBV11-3,TGTGCCAGCAGCTTAGACCCAGCGGGAGGGCGAGATACGCAGTATTTT,CASSLDPAGGRDTQYF
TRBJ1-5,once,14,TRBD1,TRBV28,TGTGCCAGCAGCCACGAGGGGGCGGGTCAGCCCCAGCATTTT,CASSHEGAGQPQHF
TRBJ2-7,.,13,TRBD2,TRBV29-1,TGCAGCGTTGTCCCGGGACTAGCTTACGAGCAGTACTTC,CSVVPGLAYEQYF
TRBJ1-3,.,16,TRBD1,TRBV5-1,TGCGCCAGCAGCCGGCCGGGGACAGGGGTCGGAAACACCATATATTTT,CASSRPGTGVGNTIYF
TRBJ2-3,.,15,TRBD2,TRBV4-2,TGTGCCAGCAGCGGGGGGGAGCGGAACACAGATACGCAGTATTTT,CASSGGERNTDTQYF
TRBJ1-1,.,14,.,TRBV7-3,TGTGCCAGCAGCCCCTCCGGGCGGAGGGCTGAAGCTTTCTTT,CASSPSGRRAEAFF
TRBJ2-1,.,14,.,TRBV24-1,TGTGCCACCAGTGAAACAGGGTCCTACAATGAGCAGTTCTTC,CATSETGSYNEQFF
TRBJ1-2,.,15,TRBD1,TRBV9,TGTGCCAGCAGCGTAGGTCTCGCAGGGGGCGGTGGCTACACCTTC,CASSVGLAGGGGYTF
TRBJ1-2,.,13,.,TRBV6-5,TGTGCCAGCAGTTACGGGGCAGCTCGCGGCTACACCTTC,CASSYGAARGYTF
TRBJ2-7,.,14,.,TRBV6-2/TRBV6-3,TGTGCCAGCAGTAGGGGCTCGGGCACCTACGAGCAGTACTTC,CASSRGSGTYEQYF
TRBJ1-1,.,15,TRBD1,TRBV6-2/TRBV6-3,TGTGCCAGCAGCTACTACGGACAGGGGGACACTGAAGCTTTCTTT,CASSYYGQGDTEAFF
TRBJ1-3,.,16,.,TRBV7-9,TGTGCCAGCAGCTTAGCTACGGGGGTTGCTGGAAACACCATATATTTT,CASSLATGVAGNTIYF
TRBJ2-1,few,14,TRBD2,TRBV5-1,TGCGCCAGCCGACTAGCGGGGTGGGGCAATGAGCAGTTCTTC,CASRLAGWGNEQFF
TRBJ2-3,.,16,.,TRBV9,TGTGCCAGCAGCGGAAGACAGGGACTGGGAGGAGATACGCAGTATTTT,CASSGRQGLGGDTQYF
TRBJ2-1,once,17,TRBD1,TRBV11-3,TGTGCCAGCAGCACTGACAGGGACCCGGGCCCCTACAATGAGCAGTTCTTC,CASSTDRDPGPYNEQFF
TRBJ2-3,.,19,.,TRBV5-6,TGTGCCAGCAGCCCCCCCCCTTCGTCGCGGCGGGTCAGCACAGATACGCAGTATTTT,CASSPPPSSRRVSTDTQYF
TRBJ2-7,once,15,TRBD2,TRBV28,TGTGCCAGCAGTCACTCCGGGACTAGTCCCCACGAGCAGTACTTC,CASSHSGTSPHEQYF
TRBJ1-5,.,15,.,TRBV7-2,TGTGCCAGCAGCTTAGTTACCGGTAGCAATCAGCCCCAGCATTTT,CASSLVTGSNQPQHF
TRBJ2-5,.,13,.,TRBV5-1,TGCGCCAGCAGCTTGAACAGGGAAGAGACCCAGTACTTC,CASSLNREETQYF
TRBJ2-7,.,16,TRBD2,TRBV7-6,TGTGCCAGCAGCTTAGGGTCGGGAGGGCCCGCCTACGAGCAGTACTTC,CASSLGSGGPAYEQYF
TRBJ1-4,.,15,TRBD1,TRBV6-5,TGTGCCAGCAGATCCCGGACAGGGGCTAATGAAAAACTGTTTTTT,CASRSRTGANEKLFF
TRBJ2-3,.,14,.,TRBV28,TGTGCCAGCAGTCGGGACACGACAACAGATACGCAGTATTTT,CASSRDTTTDTQYF
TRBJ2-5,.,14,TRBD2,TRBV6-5,TGTGCCAGCAGACGACTAGCGGGAGAAGAGACCCAGTACTTC,CASRRLAGEETQYF
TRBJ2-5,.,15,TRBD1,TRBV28,TGTGCCAGCAGGCCCGGGACAGCGTACCAAGAGACCCAGTACTTC,CASRPGTAYQETQYF
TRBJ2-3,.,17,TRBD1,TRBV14,TGTGCCAGCAGCCGCGAAACAGGGGGCTTTAGGACAGATACGCAGTATTTT,CASSRETGGFRTDTQYF
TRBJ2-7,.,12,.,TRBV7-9,TGTGCCAGCAGTTTTCAGGGTTACGAGCAGTACTTC,CASSFQGYEQYF
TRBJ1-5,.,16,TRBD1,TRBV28,TGTGCCAGCAGCTCGAACAGGGGCGCTAGCAATCAGCCCCAGCATTTT,CASSSNRGASNQPQHF
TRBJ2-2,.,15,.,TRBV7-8,TGTGCCAGCAGCTTTTACCAGGCGAACACCGGGGAGCTGTTTTTT,CASSFYQANTGELFF
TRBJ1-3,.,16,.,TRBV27,TGTGCCAGCAGTCCGACTCCAGGGTCGGGCGGAAACACCATATATTTT,CASSPTPGSGGNTIYF
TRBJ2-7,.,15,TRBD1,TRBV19,TGTGCCAGTACTCACCGGACAGGGAAGACCTACGAGCAGTACTTC,CASTHRTGKTYEQYF
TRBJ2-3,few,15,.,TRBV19,TGTGCCAGTAGTATAGGTCGGGACTTCACAGATACGCAGTATTTT,CASSIGRDFTDTQYF
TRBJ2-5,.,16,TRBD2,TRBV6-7,TGTGCCAGCAGTTCCCGGACTAGCGGGAGATCGAAGACCCAGTACTTC,CASSSRTSGRSKTQYF
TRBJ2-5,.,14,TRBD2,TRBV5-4,TGTGCCAGCAGGCTAGCGGGACCCCCCGGGACCCAGTACTTC,CASRLAGPPGTQYF
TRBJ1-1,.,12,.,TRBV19,TGTGCCGCGTCGGGGAGGGACACTGAAGCTTTCTTT,CAASGRDTEAFF
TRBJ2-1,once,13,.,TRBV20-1,TGCAGGTCTAGTGGGGCGGGGTACAATGAGCAGTTCTTC,CRSSGAGYNEQFF
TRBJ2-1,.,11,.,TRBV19,TGTGCCAGTAGCGAGAGGTATGAGCAGTTCTTC,CASSERYEQFF
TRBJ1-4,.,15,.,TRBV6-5,TGTGCCAGCAGTTACGAAAGGGGGATATCAGAAAAACTGTTTTTT,CASSYERGISEKLFF
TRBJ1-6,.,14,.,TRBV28,TGTGCCACATCCTCGACAGGCTATAATTCACCCCTCCACTTT,CATSSTGYNSPLHF
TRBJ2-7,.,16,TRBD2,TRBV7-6,TGTGCCAGCAGCTTAGAATTGCGGGAGGGCCTCCACGAGCAGTACTTC,CASSLELREGLHEQYF